These 13 T cell receptor beta chains came from one sample sequenced in a study of PD-L1 blockade in urothelial cancer. Sample time point: pretreatment peripheral blood. Profiled with immunoSEQ multiplex PCR; TCRdb holds only in-frame clones, not every one. The sample includes roughly 100,000 clones, roughly 90% of them seen just once. Sequences were derived from PBMCs, sampled around atezolizumab (anti-PD-L1) treatment. These receptors all stem from a woman at least 80 years old with urothelial cancer.

This clone has a single count. The chain carries TRBV7-3 and TRBJ2-1; weak D call: TRBD1 (5 bases). Trimming left V 5 bases short and J 7 bases short, with 18 bases between. The CDR3 length is 15 residues. Germline V gene lookup returns CDR1 SGHTA and CDR2 FQGTGA. This CDR3 is CASSQGGSLRNEQFF. CDR3 nucleotides: TGTGCCAGCAGCCAGGGCGGAAGTCTCAGGAATGAGCAGTTCTTC. Based on the CDR3 plus reference TRBV7-3 and TRBJ2-1, the full variable domain is GAGVSQTPSNKVTEKGKYVELRCDPISGHTALYWYRQSLGQGPEFLIYFQGTGAADDSGLPNDRFFAVRPEGSVSTLKIQRTERGDSAVYLCASSQGGSLRNEQFFGPGTRLTVL.

This clone was seen a few times. The chain carries TRBV6-1 and TRBJ2-7; D possibly corresponds to TRBD2 (7 bases). The V end lost 10 bases, the J end lost 0 bases, and 10 bases lay between the germline ends. CDR3 length: 12 residues. The germline V gene encodes CDR1 MNHNS and CDR2 SASEGT. DNA for the CDR3: TGTGCCACCCGGGGGGCCTCCTACGAGCAGTACTTC. Its protein is CATRGASYEQYF.

The chain uses TRBV28 and TRBJ2-6; perhaps TRBD2 as D (6 bases). V shed 3 bases and J shed 4 bases, with 13 bases lying between them. Germline-derived CDR1 and CDR2 are MDHEN and SYDVKM. The CDR3 is 16 residues long. The CDR3 nucleotides read TGTGCCAGCAGTTTCATCGGGGGATCGGGGGCCAACGTCCTGACTTTC. This encodes CASSFIGGSGANVLTF.

The CDR3: CASSLARTPEAFF. CDR3 coding DNA: TGTGCCAGCAGCTTAGCGCGTACCCCTGAAGCTTTCTTT. The chain carries TRBV7-8 and TRBJ1-1; D uncertain. Trimming pared 0 bases from V and 6 bases from J, leaving 8 bases between. Germline CDR1 reads SGHVS; CDR2 reads FQNEAQ. The CDR3 contains 13 residues.

The J gene is TRBJ1-5, the V gene TRBV19; D is ambiguous. This CDR3 has 14 amino acids. Germline CDR1 is LNHDA and CDR2 is SQIVND (reference sequence). Trimming pared 5 bases from V and 2 bases from J, leaving 10 bases between. In nucleotides, the CDR3 is TGTGCCAGTAGTGAGGGTAGAGGCAATCAGCCCCAGCATTTT. Amino acid sequence: CASSEGRGNQPQHF.

The V gene is TRBV18, the J gene TRBJ2-1, with a tentative D call TRBD2 (5 bases). Germline CDR1 reads KGHSH; CDR2 reads LQKENI. This CDR3 region has 13 residues. Trimming removed 4 bases from V and 9 bases from J, with 13 bases in between. CDR3 loop: CASSQDSRSEQFF. CDR3 DNA: TGTGCCAGCTCACAGGACTCGAGGAGTGAGCAGTTCTTC.

This clone was seen only once. The CDR3 sequence: CSAWRGAEAFF. The CDR3 DNA sequence: TGCAGTGCTTGGCGGGGGGCTGAAGCTTTCTTT. The rearrangement joins TRBV20-1 to TRBJ1-1; tentative D call: TRBD1 (5 bases). This CDR3 contains 11 residues. With 5 bases removed from V and 6 bases from J, the gap between germline ends came to 10 bases. CDR1 and CDR2 (germline): DFQATT, SNEGSKA (reference sequence).

The chain links TRBV28 to TRBJ1-2; the D gene is possibly TRBD1 (6 bases). This CDR3 comprises 12 residues. The germline V gene has CDR1 MDHEN and CDR2 SYDVKM. V lost 10 bases and J lost 3, with 12 bases in between. CDR3 sequence: CATGQNYYGYTF. As DNA, the CDR3 is TGTGCCACTGGACAGAATTACTATGGCTACACCTTC.

This clone occurred a few times. The chain links TRBV2 to TRBJ2-7, with D maybe TRBD2 (5 bases). V was cut by 4 bases and J by 3 bases, with 10 bases left in between. Looked up from germline, CDR1 is SNHLY and CDR2 is FYNNEI. This CDR3 is built from 13 residues. CDR3 bases: TGTGCCAGCAGTGGGACTCGATACTACGAGCAGTACTTC. Translating gives CASSGTRYYEQYF.

The chain recombines TRBV7-2 with TRBJ2-7; D might be TRBD1 (5 bases). This CDR3 has 12 amino acids. With 5 bases removed from V and 4 bases from J, the gap between germline ends came to 9 bases. Germline V CDR1 and CDR2: SGHTA, FQGNSA. The CDR3 DNA reads as TGTGCCAGCAGCGATACAGGTTACGAGCAGTACTTC. Amino acids: CASSDTGYEQYF.

The V gene is TRBV29-1, the J gene TRBJ2-7, with 10 bases aligning to TRBD1. The CDR3 contains 13 residues. Germline V gene lookup returns CDR1 SQVTM and CDR2 ANQGSEA. The J segment lost 3 bases and the V segment lost 7 bases, leaving 6 bases of the junction unmatched. CDR3 sequence: CSALGQGNYEQYF. The DNA for the CDR3 is TGCAGCGCCCTGGGACAGGGGAACTACGAGCAGTACTTC.

The chain combines TRBV9 with TRBJ1-2; no clear D gene. The germline V and J ends were trimmed by 6 bases and 4 bases, with 13 bases remaining between them. The germline CDR1 and CDR2 sequences are SGDLS and YYNGEE. This CDR3 spans 13 amino acids. CDR3 residues: CASTGSDFYGYTF. The CDR3 bases are TGTGCCAGCACGGGAAGCGATTTCTATGGCTACACCTTC. Full variable domain (rest looked up from reference TRBV9 and TRBJ1-2): DSGVTQTPKHLITATGQRVTLRCSPRSGDLSVYWYQQSLDQGLQFLIQYYNGEERAKGNILERFSAQQFPDLHSELNLSSLELGDSALYFCASTGSDFYGYTFGSGTRLTVV.

The chain links TRBV6-6 to TRBJ1-2; 11 bases line up with TRBD1. CDR1 MNHNY and CDR2 SVGAGI come from the germline V gene (reference sequence). This CDR3 region has 15 residues. Unmatched junction bases numbered 10, after V lost 6 bases and J lost 7 bases. In nucleotides, the CDR3 is TGTGCCAGCAGGAAAACCAGGGACAGGGGGTTTGGCTACACCTTC. It translates to CASRKTRDRGFGYTF.